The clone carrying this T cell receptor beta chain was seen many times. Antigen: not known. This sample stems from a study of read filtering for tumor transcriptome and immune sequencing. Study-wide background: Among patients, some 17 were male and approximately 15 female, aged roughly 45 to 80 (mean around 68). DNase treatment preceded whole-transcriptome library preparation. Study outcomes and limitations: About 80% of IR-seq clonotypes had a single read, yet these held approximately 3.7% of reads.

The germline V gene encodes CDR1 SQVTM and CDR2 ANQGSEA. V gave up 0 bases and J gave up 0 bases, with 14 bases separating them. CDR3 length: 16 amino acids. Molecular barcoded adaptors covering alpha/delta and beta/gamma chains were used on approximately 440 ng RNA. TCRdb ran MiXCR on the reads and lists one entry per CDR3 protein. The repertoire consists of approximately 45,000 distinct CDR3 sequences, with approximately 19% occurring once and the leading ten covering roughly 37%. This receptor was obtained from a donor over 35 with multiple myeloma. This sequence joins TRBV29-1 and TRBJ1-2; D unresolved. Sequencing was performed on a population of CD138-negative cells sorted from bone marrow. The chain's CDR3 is CSVEDKRERTNYGYTF. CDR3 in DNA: TGCAGCGTTGAAGATAAGAGGGAGAGAACTAACTATGGCTACACCTTC.